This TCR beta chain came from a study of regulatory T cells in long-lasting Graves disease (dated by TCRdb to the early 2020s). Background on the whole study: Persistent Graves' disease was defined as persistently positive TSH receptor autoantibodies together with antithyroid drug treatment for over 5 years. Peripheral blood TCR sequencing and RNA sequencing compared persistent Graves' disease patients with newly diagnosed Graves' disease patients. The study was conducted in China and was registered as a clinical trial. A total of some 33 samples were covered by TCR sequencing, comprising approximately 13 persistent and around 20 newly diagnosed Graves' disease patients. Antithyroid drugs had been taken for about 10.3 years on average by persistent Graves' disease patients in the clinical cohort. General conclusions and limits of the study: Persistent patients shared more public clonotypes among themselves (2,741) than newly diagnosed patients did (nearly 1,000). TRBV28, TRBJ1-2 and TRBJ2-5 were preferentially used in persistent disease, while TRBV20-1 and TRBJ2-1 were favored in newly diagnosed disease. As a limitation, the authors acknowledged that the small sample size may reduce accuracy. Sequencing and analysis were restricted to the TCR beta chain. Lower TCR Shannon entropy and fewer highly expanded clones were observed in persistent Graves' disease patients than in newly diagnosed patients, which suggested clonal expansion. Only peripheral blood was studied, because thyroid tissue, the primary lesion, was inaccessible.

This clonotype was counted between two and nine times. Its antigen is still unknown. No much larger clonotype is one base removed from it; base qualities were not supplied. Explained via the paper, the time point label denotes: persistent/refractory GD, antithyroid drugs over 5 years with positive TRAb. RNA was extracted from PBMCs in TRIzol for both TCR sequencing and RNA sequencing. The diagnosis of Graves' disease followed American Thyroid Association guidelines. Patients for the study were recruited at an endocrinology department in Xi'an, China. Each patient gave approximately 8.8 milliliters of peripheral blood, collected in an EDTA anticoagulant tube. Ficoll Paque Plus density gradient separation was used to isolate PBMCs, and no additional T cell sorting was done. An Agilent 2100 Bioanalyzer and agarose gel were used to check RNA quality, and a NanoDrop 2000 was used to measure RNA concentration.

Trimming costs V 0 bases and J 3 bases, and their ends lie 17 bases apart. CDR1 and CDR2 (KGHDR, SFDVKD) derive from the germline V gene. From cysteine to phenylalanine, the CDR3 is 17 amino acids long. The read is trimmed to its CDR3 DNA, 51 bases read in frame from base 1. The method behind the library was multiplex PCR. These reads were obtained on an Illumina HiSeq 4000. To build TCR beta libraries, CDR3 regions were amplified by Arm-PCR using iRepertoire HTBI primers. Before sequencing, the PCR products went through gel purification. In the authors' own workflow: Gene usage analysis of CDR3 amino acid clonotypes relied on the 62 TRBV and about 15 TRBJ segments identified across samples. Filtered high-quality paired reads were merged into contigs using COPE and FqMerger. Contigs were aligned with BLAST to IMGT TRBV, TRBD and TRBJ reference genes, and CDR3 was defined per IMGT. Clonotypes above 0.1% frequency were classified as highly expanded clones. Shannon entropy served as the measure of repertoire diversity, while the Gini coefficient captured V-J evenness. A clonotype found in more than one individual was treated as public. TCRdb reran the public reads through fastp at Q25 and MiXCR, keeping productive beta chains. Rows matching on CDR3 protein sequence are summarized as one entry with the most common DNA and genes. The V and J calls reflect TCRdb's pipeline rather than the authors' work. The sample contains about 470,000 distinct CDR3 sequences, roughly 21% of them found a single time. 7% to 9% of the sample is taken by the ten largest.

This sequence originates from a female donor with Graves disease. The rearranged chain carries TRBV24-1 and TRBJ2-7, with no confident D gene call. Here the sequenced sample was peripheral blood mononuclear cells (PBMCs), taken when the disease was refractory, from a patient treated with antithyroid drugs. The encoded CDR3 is CATSDLHRDGRFYEQYF. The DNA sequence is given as TGTGCCACCAGTGATTTGCACCGAGACGGAAGGTTCTACGAGCAGTACTTC.